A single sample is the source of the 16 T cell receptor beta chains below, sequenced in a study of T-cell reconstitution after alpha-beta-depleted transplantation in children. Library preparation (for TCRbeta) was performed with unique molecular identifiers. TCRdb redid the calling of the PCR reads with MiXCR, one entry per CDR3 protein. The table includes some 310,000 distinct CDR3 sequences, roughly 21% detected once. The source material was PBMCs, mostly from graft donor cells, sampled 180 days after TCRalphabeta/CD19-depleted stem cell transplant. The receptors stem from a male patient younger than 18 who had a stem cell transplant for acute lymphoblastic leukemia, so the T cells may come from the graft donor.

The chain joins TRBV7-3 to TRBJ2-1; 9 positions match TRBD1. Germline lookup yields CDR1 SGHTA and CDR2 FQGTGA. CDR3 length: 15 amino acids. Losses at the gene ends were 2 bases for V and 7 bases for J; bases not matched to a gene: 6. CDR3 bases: TGTGCCAGCAGCTTAGCCGGGACAGGGAAAAATGAGCAGTTCTTC. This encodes CASSLAGTGKNEQFF.

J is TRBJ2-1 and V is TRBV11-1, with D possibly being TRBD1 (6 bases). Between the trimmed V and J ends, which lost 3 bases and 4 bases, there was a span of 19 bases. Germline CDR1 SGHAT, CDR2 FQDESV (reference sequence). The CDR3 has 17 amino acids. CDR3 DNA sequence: TGTGCCAGCAGCTTCCCAGGGACACGGTATTTGTACAATGAGCAGTTCTTC. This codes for CASSFPGTRYLYNEQFF.

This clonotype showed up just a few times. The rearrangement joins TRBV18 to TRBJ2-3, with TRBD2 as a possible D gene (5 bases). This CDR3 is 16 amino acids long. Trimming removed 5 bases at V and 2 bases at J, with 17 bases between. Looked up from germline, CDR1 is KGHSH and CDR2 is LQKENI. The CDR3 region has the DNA TGTGCCAGCTCAGCCTTACTAGGCGGCTCCACAGATACGCAGTATTTT. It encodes CASSALLGGSTDTQYF.

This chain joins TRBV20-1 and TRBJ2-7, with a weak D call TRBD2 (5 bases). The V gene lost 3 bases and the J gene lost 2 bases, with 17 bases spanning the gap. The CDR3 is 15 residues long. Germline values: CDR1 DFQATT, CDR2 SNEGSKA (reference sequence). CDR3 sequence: CSASTRGRIPYEQYF. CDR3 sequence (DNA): TGCAGTGCTAGTACCCGGGGAAGGATCCCCTACGAGCAGTACTTC.

CDR3 residues: CASSQDLASGSYEQYF. The CDR3 DNA sequence: TGCGCCAGCAGCCAAGATTTGGCTAGCGGATCCTACGAGCAGTACTTC. The chain joins TRBV4-1 to TRBJ2-7, with 7 bases matching TRBD2. The J segment lost 1 base and the V segment lost 0 bases, leaving 6 bases of the junction unmatched. Germline V CDR1 and CDR2: MGHRA, YSYEKL. CDR3 length: 16 amino acids.

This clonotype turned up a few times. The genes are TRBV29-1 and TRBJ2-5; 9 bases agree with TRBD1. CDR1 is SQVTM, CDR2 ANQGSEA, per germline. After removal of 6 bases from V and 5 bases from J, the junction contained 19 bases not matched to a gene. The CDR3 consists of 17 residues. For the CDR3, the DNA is TGCAGCGTCCCGGGACAGGGATTGAAAATGGTCCGGGAGACCCAGTACTTC. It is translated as CSVPGQGLKMVRETQYF.

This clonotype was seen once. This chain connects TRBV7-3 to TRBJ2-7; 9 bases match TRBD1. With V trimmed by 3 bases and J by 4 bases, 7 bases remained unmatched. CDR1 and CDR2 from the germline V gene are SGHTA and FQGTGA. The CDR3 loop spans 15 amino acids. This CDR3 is CASSFGTGRGYEQYF. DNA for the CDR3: TGTGCCAGCAGCTTTGGGACAGGGCGAGGGTACGAGCAGTACTTC.

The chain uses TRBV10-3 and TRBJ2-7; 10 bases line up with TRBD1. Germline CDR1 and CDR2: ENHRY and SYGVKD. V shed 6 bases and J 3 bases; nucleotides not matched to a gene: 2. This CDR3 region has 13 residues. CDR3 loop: CAIRGQGIYEQYF. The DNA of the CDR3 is TGTGCCATCAGGGGACAGGGGATCTACGAGCAGTACTTC.

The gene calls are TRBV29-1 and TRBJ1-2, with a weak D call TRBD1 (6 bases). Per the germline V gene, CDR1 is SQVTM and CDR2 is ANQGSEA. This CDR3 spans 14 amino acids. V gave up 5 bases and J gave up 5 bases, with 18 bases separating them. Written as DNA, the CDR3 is TGCAGCGTTTACTCAGGGGTTTATTATTATGGCTACACCTTC. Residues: CSVYSGVYYYGYTF.

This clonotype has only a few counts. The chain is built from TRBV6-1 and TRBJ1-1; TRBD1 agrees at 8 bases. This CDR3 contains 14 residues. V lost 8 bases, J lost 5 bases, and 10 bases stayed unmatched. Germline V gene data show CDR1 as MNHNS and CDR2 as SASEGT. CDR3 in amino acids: CASAVDRGRTEAFF. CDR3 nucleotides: TGTGCCAGCGCAGTCGACAGGGGAAGGACTGAAGCTTTCTTT.

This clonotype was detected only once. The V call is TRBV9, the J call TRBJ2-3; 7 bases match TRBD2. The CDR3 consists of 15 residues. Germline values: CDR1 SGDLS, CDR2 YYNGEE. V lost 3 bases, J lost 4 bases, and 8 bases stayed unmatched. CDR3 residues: CASSARAGIPDTQYF. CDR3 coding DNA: TGTGCCAGCAGCGCGAGAGCGGGAATCCCAGATACGCAGTATTTT.

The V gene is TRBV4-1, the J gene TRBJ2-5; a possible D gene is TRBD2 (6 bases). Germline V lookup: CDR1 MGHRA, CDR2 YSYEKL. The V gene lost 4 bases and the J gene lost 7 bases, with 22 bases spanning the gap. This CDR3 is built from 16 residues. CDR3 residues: CASSRLPPGVLGTQYF. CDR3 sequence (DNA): TGCGCCAGCAGCCGACTACCTCCGGGGGTACTCGGGACCCAGTACTTC.

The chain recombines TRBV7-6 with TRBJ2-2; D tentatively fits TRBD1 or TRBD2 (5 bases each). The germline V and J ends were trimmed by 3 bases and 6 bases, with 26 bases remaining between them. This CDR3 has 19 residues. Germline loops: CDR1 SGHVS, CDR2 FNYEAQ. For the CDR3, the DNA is TGTGCCAGCAGCTTGCCCCTCCGGGACCCTCTCATCGTCCCCGGGGAGCTGTTTTTT. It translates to CASSLPLRDPLIVPGELFF.

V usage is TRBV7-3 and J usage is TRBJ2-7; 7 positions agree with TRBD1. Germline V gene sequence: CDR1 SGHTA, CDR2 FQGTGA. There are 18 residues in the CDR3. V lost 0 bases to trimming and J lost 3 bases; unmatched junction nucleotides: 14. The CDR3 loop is CASSLTLGGRLIFYEQYF. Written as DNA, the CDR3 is TGTGCCAGCAGCTTAACGTTAGGGGGCAGACTTATATTCTACGAGCAGTACTTC.

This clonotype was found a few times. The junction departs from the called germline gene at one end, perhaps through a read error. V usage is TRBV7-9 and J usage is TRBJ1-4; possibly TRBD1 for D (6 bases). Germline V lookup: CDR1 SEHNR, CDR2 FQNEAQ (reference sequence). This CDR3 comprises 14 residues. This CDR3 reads CAGSFRGAGEKLFF. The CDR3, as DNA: TGTGCCGGCAGCTTCCGGGGGGCCGGGGAAAAACTGTTTTTT.

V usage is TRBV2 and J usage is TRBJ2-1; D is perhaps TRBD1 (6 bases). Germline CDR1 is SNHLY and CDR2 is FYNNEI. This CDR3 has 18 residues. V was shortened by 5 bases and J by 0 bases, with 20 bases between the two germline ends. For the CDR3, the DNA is TGTGCCAGCAGTATCCCCGGGACACCGATCCACTCCTACAATGAGCAGTTCTTC. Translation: CASSIPGTPIHSYNEQFF.